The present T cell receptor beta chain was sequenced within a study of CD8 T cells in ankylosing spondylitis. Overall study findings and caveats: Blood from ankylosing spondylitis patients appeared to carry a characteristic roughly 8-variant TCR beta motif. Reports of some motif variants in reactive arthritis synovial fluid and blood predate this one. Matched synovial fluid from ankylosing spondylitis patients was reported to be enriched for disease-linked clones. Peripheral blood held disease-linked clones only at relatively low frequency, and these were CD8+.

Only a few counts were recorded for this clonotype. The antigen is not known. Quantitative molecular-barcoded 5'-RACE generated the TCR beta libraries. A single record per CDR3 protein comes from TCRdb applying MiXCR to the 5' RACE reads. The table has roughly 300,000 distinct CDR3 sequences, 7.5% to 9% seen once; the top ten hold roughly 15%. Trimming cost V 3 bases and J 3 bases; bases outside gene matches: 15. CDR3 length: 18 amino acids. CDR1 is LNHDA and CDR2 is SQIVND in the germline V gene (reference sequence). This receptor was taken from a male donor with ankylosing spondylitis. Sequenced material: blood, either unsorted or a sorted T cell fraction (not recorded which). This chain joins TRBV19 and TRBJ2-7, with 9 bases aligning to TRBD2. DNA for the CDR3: TGTGCCAGTAGTATTGAAGGGGGTTCGGCGGGGGGGCTCTACGAGCAGTACTTC. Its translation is CASSIEGGSAGGLYEQYF. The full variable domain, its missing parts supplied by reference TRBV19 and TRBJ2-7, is DGGITQSPKYLFRKEGQNVTLSCEQNLNHDAMYWYRQDPGQGLRLIYYSQIVNDFQKGDIAEGYSVSREKKESFPLTVTSAQKNPTAFYLCASSIEGGSAGGLYEQYFGPGTRLTVT.